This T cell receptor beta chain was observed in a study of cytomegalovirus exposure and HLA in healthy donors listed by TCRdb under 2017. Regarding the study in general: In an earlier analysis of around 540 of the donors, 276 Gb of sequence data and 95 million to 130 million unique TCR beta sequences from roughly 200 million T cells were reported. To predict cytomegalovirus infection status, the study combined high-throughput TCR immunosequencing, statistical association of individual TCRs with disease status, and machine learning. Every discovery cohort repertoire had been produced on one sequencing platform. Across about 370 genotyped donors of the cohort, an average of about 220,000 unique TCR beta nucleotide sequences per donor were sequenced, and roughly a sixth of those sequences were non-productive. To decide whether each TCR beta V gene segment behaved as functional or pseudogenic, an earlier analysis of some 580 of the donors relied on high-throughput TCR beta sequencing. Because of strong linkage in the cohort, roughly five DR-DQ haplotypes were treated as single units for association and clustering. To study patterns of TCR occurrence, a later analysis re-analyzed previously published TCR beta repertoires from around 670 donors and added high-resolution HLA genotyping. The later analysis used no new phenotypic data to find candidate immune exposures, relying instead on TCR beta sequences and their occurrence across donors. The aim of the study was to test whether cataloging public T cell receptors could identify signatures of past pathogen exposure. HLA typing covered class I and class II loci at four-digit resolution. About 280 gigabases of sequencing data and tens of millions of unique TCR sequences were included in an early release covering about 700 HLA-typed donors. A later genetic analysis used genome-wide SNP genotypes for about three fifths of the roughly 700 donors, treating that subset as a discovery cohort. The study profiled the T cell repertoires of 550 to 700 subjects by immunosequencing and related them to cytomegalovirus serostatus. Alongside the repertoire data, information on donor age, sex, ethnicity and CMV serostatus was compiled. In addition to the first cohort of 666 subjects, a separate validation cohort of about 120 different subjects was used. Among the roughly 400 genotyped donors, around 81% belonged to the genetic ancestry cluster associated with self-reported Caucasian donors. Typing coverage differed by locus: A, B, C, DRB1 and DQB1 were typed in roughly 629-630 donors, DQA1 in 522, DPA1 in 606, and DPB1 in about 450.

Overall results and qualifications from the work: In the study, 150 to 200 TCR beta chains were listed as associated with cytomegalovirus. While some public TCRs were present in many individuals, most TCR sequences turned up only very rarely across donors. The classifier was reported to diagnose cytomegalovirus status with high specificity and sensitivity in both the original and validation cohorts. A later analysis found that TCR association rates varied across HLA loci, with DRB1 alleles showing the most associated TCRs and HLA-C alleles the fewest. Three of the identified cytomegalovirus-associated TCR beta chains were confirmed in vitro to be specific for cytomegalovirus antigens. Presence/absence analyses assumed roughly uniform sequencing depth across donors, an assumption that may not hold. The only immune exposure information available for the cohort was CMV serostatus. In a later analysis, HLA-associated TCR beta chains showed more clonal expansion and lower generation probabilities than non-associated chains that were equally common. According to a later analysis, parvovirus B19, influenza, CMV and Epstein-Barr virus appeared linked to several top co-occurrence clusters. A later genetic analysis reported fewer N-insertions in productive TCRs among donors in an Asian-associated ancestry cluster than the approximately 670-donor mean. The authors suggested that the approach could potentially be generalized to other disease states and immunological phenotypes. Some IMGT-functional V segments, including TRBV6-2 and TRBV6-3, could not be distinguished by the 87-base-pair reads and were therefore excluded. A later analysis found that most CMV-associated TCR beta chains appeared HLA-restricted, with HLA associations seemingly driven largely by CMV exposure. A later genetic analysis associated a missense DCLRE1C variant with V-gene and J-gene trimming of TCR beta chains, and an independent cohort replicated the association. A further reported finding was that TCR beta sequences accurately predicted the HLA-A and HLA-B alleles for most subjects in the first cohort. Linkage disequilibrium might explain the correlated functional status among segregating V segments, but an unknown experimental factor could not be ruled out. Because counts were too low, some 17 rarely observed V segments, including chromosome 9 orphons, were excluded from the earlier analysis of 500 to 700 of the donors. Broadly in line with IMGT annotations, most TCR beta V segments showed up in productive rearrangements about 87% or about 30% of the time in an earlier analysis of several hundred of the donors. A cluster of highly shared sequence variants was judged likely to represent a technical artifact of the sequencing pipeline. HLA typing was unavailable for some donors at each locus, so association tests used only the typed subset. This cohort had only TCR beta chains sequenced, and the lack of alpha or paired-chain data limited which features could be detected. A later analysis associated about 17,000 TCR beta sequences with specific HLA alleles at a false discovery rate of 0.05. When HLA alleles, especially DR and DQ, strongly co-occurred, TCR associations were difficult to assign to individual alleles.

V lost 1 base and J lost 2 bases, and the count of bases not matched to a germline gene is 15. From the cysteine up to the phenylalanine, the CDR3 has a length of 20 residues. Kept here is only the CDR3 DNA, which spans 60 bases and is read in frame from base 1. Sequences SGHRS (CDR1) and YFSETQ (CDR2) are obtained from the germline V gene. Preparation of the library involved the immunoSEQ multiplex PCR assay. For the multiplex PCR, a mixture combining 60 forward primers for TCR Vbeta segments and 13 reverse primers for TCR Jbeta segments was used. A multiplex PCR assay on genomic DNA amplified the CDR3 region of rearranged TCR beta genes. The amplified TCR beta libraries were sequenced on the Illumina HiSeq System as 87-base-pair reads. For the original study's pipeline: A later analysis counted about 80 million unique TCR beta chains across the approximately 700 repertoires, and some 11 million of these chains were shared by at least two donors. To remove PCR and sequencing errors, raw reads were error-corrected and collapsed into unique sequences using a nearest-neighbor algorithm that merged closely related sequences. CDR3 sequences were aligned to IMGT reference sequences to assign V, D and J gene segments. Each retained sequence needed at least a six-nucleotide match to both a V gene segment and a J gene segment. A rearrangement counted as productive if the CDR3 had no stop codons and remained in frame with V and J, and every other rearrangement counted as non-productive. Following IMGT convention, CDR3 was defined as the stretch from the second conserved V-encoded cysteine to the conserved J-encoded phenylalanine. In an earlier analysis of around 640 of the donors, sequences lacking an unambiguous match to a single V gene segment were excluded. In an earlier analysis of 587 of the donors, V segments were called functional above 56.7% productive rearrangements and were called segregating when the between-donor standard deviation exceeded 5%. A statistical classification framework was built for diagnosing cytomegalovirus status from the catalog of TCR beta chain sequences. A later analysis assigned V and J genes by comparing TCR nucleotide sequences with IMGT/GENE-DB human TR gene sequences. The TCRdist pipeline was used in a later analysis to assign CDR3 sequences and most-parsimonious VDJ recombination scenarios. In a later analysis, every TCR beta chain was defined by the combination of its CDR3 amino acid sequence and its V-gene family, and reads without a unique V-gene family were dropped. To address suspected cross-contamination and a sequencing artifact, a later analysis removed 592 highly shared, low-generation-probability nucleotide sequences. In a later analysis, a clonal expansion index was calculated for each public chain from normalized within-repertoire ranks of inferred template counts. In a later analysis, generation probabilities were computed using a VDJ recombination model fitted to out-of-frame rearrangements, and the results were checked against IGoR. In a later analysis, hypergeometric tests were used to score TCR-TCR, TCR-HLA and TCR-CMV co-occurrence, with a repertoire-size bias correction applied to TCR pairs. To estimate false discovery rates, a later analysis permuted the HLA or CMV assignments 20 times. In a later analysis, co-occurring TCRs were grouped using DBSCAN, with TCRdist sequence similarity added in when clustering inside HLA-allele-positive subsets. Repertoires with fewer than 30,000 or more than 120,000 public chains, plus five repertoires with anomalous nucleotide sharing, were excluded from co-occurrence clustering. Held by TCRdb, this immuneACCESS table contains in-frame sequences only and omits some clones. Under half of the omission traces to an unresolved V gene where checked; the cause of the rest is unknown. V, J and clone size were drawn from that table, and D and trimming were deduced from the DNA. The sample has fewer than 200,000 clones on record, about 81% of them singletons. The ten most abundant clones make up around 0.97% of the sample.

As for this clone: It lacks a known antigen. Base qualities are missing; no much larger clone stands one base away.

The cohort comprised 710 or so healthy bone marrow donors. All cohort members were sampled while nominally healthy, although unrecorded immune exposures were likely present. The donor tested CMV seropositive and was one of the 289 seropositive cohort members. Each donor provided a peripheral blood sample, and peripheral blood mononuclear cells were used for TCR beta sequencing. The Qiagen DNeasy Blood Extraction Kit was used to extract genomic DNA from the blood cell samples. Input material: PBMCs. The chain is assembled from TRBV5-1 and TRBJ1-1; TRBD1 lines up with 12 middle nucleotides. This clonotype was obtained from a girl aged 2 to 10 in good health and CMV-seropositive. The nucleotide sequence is TGCGCCAGCAGCTTGAGGAGACCGGGACAGGGGGCGGGGGAAAACACTGAAGCTTTCTTT. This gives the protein CASSLRRPGQGAGENTEAFF. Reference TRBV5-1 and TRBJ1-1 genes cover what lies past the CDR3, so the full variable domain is KAGVTQTPRYLIKTRGQQVTLSCSPISGHRSVSWYQQTPGQGLQFLFEYFSETQRNKGNFPGRFSGRQFSNSRSEMNVSTLELGDSALYLCASSLRRPGQGAGENTEAFFGQGTRLTVV.